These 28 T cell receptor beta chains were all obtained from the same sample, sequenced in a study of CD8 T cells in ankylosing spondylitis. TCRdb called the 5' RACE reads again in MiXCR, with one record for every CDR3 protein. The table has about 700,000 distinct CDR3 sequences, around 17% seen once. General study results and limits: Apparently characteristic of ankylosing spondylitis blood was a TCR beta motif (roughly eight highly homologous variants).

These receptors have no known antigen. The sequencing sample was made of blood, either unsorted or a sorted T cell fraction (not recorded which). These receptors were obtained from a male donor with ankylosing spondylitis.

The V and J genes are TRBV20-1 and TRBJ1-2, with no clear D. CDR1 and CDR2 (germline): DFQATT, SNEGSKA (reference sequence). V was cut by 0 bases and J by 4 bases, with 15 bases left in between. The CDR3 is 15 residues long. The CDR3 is CSAREVREGPYGYTF. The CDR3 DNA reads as TGCAGTGCTAGAGAGGTCCGGGAGGGCCCCTATGGCTACACCTTC.

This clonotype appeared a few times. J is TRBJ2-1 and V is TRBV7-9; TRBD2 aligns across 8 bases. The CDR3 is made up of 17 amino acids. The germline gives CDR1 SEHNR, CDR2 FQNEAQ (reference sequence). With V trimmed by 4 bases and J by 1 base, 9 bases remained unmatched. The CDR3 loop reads CASSSGSSGQSYNEQFF. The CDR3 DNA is TGTGCCAGCAGCTCCGGGTCTAGCGGGCAGTCCTACAATGAGCAGTTCTTC.

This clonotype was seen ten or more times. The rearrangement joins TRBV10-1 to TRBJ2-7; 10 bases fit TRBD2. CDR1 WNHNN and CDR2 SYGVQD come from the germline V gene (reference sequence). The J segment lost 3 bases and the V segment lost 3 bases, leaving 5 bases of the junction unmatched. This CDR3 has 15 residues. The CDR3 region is CASSEASGGHYEQYF. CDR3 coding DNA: TGCGCCAGCAGTGAAGCTAGCGGGGGCCACTACGAGCAGTACTTC.

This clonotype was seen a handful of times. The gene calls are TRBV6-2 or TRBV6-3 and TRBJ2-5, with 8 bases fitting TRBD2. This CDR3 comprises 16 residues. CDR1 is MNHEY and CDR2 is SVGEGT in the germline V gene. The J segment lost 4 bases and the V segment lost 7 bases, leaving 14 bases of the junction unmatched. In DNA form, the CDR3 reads TGTGCCAGCACCCCCGGAGGAGCGGGAGTGAGAGAGACCCAGTACTTC. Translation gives CASTPGGAGVRETQYF.

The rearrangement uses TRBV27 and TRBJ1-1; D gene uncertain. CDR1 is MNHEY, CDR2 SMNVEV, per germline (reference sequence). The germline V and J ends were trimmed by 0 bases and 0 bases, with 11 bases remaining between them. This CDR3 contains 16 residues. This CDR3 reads CASSLSRISLNTEAFF. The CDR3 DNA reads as TGTGCCAGCAGTTTATCGAGGATCAGCCTGAACACTGAAGCTTTCTTT.

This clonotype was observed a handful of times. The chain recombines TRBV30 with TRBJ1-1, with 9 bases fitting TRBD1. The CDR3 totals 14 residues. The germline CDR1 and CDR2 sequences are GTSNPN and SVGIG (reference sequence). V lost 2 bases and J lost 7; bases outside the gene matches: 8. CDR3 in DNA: TGTGCCTGGAGTACGACAGGGGGAAGGAGTGAAGCTTTCTTT. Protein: CAWSTTGGRSEAFF.

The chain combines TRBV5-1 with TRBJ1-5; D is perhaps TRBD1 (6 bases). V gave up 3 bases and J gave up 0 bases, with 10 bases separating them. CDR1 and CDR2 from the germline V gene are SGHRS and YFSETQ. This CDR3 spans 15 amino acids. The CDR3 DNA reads TGCGCCAGCAGCTCTACAGGGAATAGCAATCAGCCCCAGCATTTT. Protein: CASSSTGNSNQPQHF.

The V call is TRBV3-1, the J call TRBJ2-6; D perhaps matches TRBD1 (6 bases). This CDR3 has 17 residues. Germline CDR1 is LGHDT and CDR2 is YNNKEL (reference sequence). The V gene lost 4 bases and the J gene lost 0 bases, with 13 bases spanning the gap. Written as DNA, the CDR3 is TGTGCCAGCAGCCCCCAGGGGCCCATCTCTGGGGCCAACGTCCTGACTTTC. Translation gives CASSPQGPISGANVLTF. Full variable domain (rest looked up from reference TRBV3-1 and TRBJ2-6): DTAVSQTPKYLVTQMGNDKSIKCEQNLGHDTMYWYKQDSKKFLKIMFSYNNKELIINETVPNRFSPKSPDKAHLNLHINSLELGDSAVYFCASSPQGPISGANVLTFGAGSRLTVL.

CDR3 sequence (DNA): TGTGCCAGCAGCGCCTACAGGGGGCTTTTTGGCTACACCTTC. This codes for CASSAYRGLFGYTF. The V call is TRBV5-6, the J call TRBJ1-2; 9 nucleotides agree with TRBD1. This CDR3 comprises 14 residues. V dropped 4 bases and J dropped 7; count of bases not matched to a gene: 8. CDR1 is SGHDT, CDR2 YYEEEE, per germline. Variable domain in full (rest from reference TRBV5-6 and TRBJ1-2): DAGVTQSPTHLIKTRGQQVTLRCSPKSGHDTVSWYQQALGQGPQFIFQYYEEEERQRGNFPDRFSGHQFPNYSSELNVNALLLGDSALYLCASSAYRGLFGYTFGSGTRLTVV.

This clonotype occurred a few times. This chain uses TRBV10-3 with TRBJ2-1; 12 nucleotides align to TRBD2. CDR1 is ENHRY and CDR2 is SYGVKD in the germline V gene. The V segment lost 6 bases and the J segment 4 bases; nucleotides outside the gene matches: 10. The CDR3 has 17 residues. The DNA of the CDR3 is TGTGCCATCAGACCAGGACTAGCGGGAAATAAGTACAATGAGCAGTTCTTC. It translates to CAIRPGLAGNKYNEQFF.

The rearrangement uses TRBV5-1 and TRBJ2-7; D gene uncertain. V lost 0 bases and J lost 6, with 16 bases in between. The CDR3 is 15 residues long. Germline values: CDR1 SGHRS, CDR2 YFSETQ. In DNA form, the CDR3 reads TGCGCCAGCAGCTTGGTCGGACCATCCAGGAGCGAGCAGTACTTC. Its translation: CASSLVGPSRSEQYF.

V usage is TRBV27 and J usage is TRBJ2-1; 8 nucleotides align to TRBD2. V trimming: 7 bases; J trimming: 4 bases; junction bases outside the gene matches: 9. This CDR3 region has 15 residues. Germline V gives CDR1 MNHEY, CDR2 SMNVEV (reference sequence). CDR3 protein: CASTPRSSGYNEQFF. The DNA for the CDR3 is TGTGCCAGCACCCCCAGGTCTAGCGGGTACAATGAGCAGTTCTTC.

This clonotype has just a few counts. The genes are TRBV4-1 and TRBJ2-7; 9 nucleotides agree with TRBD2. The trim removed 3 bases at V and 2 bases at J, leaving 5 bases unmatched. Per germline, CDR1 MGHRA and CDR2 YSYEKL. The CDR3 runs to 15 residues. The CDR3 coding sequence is TGCGCCAGCAGCCACCTGACTAGCGGAGCCTACGAGCAGTACTTC. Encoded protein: CASSHLTSGAYEQYF.

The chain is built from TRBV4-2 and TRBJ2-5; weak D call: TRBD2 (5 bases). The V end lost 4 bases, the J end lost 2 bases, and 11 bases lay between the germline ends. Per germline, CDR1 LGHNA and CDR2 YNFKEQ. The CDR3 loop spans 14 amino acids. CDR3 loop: CASSPPGIQETQYF. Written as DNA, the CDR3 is TGTGCCAGCAGCCCGCCCGGGATTCAAGAGACCCAGTACTTC.

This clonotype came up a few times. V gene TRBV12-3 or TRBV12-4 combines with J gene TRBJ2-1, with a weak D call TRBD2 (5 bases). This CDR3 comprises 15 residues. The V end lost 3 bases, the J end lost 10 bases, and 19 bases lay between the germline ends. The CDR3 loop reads CASSFSAIVNREQFF. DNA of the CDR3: TGTGCCAGCAGTTTTAGCGCGATTGTCAATAGGGAGCAGTTCTTC.

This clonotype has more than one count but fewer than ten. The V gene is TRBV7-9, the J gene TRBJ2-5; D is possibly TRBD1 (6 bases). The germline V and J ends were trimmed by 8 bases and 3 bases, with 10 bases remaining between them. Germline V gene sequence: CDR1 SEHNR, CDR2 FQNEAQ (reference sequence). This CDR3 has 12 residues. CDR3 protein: CASLGQEETQYF. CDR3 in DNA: TGTGCCAGCCTGGGACAAGAAGAGACCCAGTACTTC.

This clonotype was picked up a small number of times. This CDR3 is CAWSVSGIRTDEQYF. The CDR3 DNA follows: TGTGCCTGGAGTGTAAGCGGGATCAGGACGGACGAGCAGTACTTC. This chain links TRBV30 with TRBJ2-7; 7 bases line up with TRBD2. CDR1 is GTSNPN and CDR2 is SVGIG in the germline V gene (reference sequence). V shed 0 bases, J shed 5 bases, and the junction held 10 bases outside the gene matches. CDR3 length equals 15 residues.

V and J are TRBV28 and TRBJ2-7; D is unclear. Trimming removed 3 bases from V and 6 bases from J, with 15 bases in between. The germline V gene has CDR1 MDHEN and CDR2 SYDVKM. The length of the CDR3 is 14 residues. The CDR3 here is CASSLHGSLLEQYF. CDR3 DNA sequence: TGTGCCAGCAGTTTGCACGGGTCGCTCCTCGAGCAGTACTTC.

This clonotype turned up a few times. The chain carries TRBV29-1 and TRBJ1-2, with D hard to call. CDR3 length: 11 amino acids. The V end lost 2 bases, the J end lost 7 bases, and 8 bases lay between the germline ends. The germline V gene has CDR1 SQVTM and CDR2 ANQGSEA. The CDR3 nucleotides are TGCAGCGTTGAAACCGTTGGTGGCTACACCTTC. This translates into CSVETVGGYTF.

The CDR3 loop reads CSMTRGSYNEQFF. CDR3 in DNA: TGCAGCATGACCCGGGGTTCCTACAATGAGCAGTTCTTC. This chain links TRBV29-1 with TRBJ2-1; D might be TRBD2 (5 bases). Germline V gene lookup returns CDR1 SQVTM and CDR2 ANQGSEA. The CDR3 is made up of 13 amino acids. Trimming took off 8 bases at V and 1 base at J, with 12 bases between the two ends.

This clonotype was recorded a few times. Written as DNA, the CDR3 is TGTGCCAGCAGTGATATGAGCGGGGGGGCTAATGAGCAGTTCTTC. This encodes CASSDMSGGANEQFF. The chain links TRBV25-1 to TRBJ2-1, with TRBD2 identical over 10 bases. Germline trimming cut 3 bases from V and 7 bases from J; bases unmatched to any gene: 6. CDR3 length: 15 residues. Germline assignment: CDR1 MGHDK and CDR2 SYGVNS.

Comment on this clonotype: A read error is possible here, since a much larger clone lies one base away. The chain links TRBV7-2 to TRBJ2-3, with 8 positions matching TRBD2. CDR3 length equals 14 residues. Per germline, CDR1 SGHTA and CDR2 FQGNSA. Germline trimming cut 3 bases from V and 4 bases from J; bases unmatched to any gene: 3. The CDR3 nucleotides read TGTGCCAGCAGCTTGGGACTAGAGTCAGATACGCAGTATTTT. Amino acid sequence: CASSLGLESDTQYF.

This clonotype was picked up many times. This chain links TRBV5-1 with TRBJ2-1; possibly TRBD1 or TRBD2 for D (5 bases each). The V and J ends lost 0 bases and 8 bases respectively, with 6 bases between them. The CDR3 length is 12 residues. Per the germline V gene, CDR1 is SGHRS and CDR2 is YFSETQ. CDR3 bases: TGCGCCAGCAGCTTGGGAGGGGATGAGCAGTTCTTC. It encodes CASSLGGDEQFF.

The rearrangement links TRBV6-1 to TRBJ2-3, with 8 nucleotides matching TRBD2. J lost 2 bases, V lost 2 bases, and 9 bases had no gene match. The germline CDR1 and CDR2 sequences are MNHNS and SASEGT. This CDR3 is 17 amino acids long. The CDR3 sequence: CASSEPAGAYSTDTQYF. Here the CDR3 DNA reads TGTGCCAGCAGTGAACCAGCGGGGGCCTATTCCACAGATACGCAGTATTTT.

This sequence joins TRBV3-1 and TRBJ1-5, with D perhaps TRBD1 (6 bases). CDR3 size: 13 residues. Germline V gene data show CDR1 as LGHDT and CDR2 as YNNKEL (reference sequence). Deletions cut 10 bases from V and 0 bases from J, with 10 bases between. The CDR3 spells CATGQNSNQPQHF. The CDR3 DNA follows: TGTGCCACCGGACAGAATAGCAATCAGCCCCAGCATTTT. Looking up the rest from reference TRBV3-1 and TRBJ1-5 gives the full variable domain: DTAVSQTPKYLVTQMGNDKSIKCEQNLGHDTMYWYKQDSKKFLKIMFSYNNKELIINETVPNRFSPKSPDKAHLNLHINSLELGDSAVYFCATGQNSNQPQHFGDGTRLSIL.

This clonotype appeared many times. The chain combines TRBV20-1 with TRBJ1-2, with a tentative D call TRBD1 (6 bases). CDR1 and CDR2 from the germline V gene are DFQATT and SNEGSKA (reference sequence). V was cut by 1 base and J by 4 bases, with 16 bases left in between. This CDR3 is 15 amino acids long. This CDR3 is CSARVRQEGPYGYTF. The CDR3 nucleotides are TGCAGTGCTAGAGTACGACAGGAGGGGCCCTATGGCTACACCTTC.

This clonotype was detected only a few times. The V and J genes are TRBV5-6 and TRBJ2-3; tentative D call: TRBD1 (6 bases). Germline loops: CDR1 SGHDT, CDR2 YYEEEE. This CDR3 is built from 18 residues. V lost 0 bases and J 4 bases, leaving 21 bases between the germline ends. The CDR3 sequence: CASSLGPTLQGFSDTQYF. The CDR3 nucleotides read TGTGCCAGCAGCTTGGGCCCCACTCTCCAGGGGTTTTCAGATACGCAGTATTTT.

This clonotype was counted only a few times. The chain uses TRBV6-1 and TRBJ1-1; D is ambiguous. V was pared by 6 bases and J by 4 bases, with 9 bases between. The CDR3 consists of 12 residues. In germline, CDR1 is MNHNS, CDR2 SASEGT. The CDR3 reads CASRGIVTEAFF. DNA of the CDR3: TGTGCCAGCAGGGGGATCGTCACTGAAGCTTTCTTT.